The 13 T cell receptor beta chains below come from one sample, sequenced in a study of early T cells in non-severe SARS-CoV-2 infection. MiXCR was run by TCRdb on the 5' RACE reads, yielding one entry per CDR3 protein. The sample includes around 57,000 distinct CDR3 sequences, 11% of them seen just once. The sample taken for sequencing was whole blood. The receptors come from an adult who was a healthcare worker with PCR-confirmed SARS-CoV-2 infection or an uninfected control (not recorded which).

This clonotype has at least ten counts. The chain is built from TRBV11-2 and TRBJ2-1, with TRBD1 matching over 7 bases. V dropped 0 bases and J dropped 0; count of bases not matched to a gene: 5. Germline CDR1 SGHAT, CDR2 FQNNGV. The CDR3 has 17 residues. The CDR3 spells CASSLDLGTASYNEQFF. The CDR3 DNA reads TGTGCCAGCAGCTTAGATCTAGGGACAGCCTCCTACAATGAGCAGTTCTTC.

In its sample, this clonotype was seen many times. The rearrangement links TRBV7-2 to TRBJ2-1, with D possibly being TRBD2 (6 bases). The CDR3 has 14 amino acids. V was clipped by 0 bases and J by 7 bases, with 10 bases between them. Germline V gene lookup returns CDR1 SGHTA and CDR2 FQGNSA. The CDR3 here is CASSLAREPNEQFF. CDR3 in DNA: TGTGCCAGCAGCTTAGCGCGGGAACCAAATGAGCAGTTCTTC. The full variable domain, with the rest looked up from reference TRBV7-2 and TRBJ2-1, is GAGVSQSPSNKVTEKGKDVELRCDPISGHTALYWYRQSLGQGLEFLIYFQGNSAPDKSGLPSDRFSAERTGGSVSTLTIQRTQQEDSAVYLCASSLAREPNEQFFGPGTRLTVL.

The V call is TRBV29-1, the J call TRBJ1-1; D not certain. CDR3 length equals 14 residues. The V gene's germline CDR1 is SQVTM and CDR2 ANQGSEA. Trimming took off 4 bases at V and 6 bases at J, with 18 bases between the two ends. The CDR3 is CSVGGITALAEAFF. CDR3 coding DNA: TGCAGCGTTGGAGGGATAACGGCGCTTGCTGAAGCTTTCTTT.

V and J are TRBV6-6 and TRBJ1-2; TRBD1 aligns across 9 bases. The CDR3 loop spans 16 amino acids. The V gene's germline CDR1 is MNHNY and CDR2 SVGAGI (reference sequence). Trimming cost V 6 bases and J 3 bases; bases outside gene matches: 11. This CDR3 reads CASRPPGQGDHYGYTF. Here the CDR3 DNA reads TGTGCCAGCAGGCCACCGGGACAGGGTGATCACTATGGCTACACCTTC.

This clonotype was counted many times. This rearrangement joins TRBV20-1 to TRBJ2-7; 10 nucleotides match TRBD2. Germline CDR1 DFQATT, CDR2 SNEGSKA (reference sequence). The length of the CDR3 is 15 residues. The ends lost 0 bases at V and 2 bases at J; junction bases unmatched: 4. CDR3 loop: CSARDERGGPYEQYF. CDR3 bases: TGCAGTGCTAGAGATGAGCGGGGGGGACCCTACGAGCAGTACTTC.

In the case of this clonotype: It may be a read error: a sequence one base away is much more abundant. V is TRBV7-9 and J is TRBJ1-1; the D is unclear. With 10 bases removed from V and 0 bases from J, the gap between germline ends came to 12 bases. The germline gives CDR1 SEHNR, CDR2 FQNEAQ (reference sequence). This CDR3 region has 13 residues. CDR3 residues: CANTGDLNTEAFF. In nucleotides, the CDR3 is TGTGCCAACACTGGGGATTTGAACACTGAAGCTTTCTTT.

This clonotype came up a few times. Here the CDR3 reads CASSPLAGPSTDTQYF. The CDR3 nucleotides read TGTGCCAGCAGCCCACTAGCGGGGCCTAGCACAGATACGCAGTATTTT. This chain connects TRBV6-4 to TRBJ2-3; 10 bases map to TRBD2. Germline CDR1 and CDR2: MRHNA and SNTAGT. Trimming took 6 bases from V and 0 from J; bases not matched to a gene: 6. The CDR3 is made up of 16 amino acids.

There are a few counts of this clonotype. Being one base from a much bigger clone, this may be a read error. The rearrangement links TRBV3-1 to TRBJ1-2; D unresolved. Germline-derived CDR1 and CDR2 are LGHDT and YNNKEL (reference sequence). The CDR3 is 14 amino acids. The CDR3: CVSSQEEDYYGYTF. CDR3 sequence (DNA): TGTGTCAGCAGCCAAGAAGAGGACTACTATGGCTACACCTTC.

The V call is TRBV7-9, the J call TRBJ1-3; 9 positions match TRBD1. V shed 4 bases and J 7 bases; nucleotides not matched to a gene: 2. The CDR3 covers 13 residues. Germline loops: CDR1 SEHNR, CDR2 FQNEAQ (reference sequence). CDR3 region: CASSSQGANTIYF. CDR3 bases: TGTGCCAGCAGCTCACAGGGGGCCAACACCATATATTTT.

This clonotype has more than one count but fewer than ten. The chain is built from TRBV27 and TRBJ1-6, with D unresolved. The V end was cut by 6 bases, the J end by 0 bases, with 15 bases between. Germline-derived CDR1 and CDR2 are MNHEY and SMNVEV (reference sequence). CDR3 length: 17 amino acids. CDR3 sequence (DNA): TGTGCCAGCAGCCCCCAAAAAGGGCTCTCCTATAATTCACCCCTCCACTTT. Its translation is CASSPQKGLSYNSPLHF.

This clonotype was found many times. This chain links TRBV6-6 with TRBJ2-4; 11 bases are a match to TRBD2. The CDR3 consists of 17 residues. Germline V CDR1 and CDR2: MNHNY, SVGAGI (reference sequence). The trim removed 2 bases at V and 6 bases at J, leaving 9 bases unmatched. In DNA, the CDR3 is TGTGCCAGCAGTTACCGATATAGCGGGGGGGCCGGAAACATTCAGTACTTC. Amino acid sequence: CASSYRYSGGAGNIQYF.

In its sample, this clonotype was seen many times. The chain recombines TRBV11-2 with TRBJ2-7, with 9 bases matching TRBD1. With 2 bases clipped from V and 3 bases from J, the junction kept 5 bases outside the gene matches. The CDR3 totals 15 residues. From germline, CDR1 is SGHAT and CDR2 FQNNGV. DNA for the CDR3: TGTGCCAGCAGCTTATCCGGGACAGGGTACTACGAGCAGTACTTC. Translating it yields CASSLSGTGYYEQYF.

This clonotype was observed at least ten times. This sequence joins TRBV20-1 and TRBJ2-1; TRBD1 matches at 7 bases. The CDR3 is 15 residues long. J gave up 6 bases and V 1 base, and 9 bases lay outside the gene matches. Germline-derived CDR1 and CDR2 are DFQATT and SNEGSKA (reference sequence). Here the CDR3 reads CSARVGKGAGNEQFF. DNA of the CDR3: TGCAGTGCTAGAGTAGGAAAGGGGGCGGGCAATGAGCAGTTCTTC.